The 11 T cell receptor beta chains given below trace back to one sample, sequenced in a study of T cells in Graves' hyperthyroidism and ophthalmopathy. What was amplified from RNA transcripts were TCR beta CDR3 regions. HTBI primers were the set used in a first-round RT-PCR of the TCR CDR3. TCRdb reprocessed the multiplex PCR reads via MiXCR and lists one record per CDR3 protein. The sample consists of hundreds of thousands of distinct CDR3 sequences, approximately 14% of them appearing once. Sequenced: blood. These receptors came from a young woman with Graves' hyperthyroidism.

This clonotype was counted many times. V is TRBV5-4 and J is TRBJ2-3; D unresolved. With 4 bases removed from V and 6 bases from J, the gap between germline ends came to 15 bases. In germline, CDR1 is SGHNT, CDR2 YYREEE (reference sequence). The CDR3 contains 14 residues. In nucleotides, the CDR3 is TGTGCCAGCAGCCCGAAGTCTCCCATGGATACGCAGTATTTT. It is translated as CASSPKSPMDTQYF.

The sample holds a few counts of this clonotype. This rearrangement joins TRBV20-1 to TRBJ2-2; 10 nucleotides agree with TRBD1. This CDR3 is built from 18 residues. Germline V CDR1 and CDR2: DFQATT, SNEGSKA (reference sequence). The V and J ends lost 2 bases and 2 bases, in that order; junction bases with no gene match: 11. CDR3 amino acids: CSARSLSGTGDNTGELFF. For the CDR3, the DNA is TGCAGTGCTAGATCTTTATCCGGGACAGGGGATAACACCGGGGAGCTGTTTTTT.

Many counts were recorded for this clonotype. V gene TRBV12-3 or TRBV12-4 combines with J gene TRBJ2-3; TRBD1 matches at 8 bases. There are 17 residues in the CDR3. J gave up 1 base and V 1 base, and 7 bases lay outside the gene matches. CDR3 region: CASSLGIRGQRTDTQYF. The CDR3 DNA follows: TGTGCCAGCAGTTTAGGGATCAGGGGGCAACGCACAGATACGCAGTATTTT.

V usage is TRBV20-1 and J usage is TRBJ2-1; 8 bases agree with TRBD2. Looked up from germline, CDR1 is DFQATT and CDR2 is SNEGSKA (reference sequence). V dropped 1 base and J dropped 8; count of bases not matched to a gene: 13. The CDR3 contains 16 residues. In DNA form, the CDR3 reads TGCAGTGCTAGAGTTGCATGGCGGGAGGAAATTTATGAGCAGTTCTTC. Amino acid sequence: CSARVAWREEIYEQFF.

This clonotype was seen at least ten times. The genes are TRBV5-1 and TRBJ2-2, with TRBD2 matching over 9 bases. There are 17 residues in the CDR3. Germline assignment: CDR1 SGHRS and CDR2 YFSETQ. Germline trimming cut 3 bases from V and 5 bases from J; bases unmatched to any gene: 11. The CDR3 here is CASSWGNSGSDTGELFF. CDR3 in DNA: TGCGCCAGCAGCTGGGGAAATAGCGGGAGCGATACCGGGGAGCTGTTTTTT.

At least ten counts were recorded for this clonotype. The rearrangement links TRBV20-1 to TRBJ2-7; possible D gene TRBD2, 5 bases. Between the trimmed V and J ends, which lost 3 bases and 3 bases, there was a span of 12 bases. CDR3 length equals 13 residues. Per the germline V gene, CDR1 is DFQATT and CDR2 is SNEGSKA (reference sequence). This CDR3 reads CSASDAGNYEQYF. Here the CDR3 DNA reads TGCAGTGCTAGTGACGCGGGTAACTACGAGCAGTACTTC.

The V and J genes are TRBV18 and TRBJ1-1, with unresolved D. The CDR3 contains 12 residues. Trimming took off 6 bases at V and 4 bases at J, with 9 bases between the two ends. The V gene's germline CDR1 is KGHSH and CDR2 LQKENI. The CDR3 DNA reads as TGTGCCAGCTCCACCGGGTTCACTGAAGCTTTCTTT. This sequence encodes CASSTGFTEAFF.

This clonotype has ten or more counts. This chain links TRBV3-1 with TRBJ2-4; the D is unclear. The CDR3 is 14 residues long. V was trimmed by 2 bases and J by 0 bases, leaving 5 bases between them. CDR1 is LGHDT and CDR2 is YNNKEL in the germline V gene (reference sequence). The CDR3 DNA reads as TGTGCCAGCAGCCAACGTGGAGCCAAAAACATTCAGTACTTC. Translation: CASSQRGAKNIQYF.

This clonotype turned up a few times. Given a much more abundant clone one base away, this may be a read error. The CDR3 coding sequence is TGTGCCAGCAGTGAAGGAAGTCGGCTCGACGAGCCGTACTTC. It specifies CASSEGSRLDEPYF. V gene TRBV2 combines with J gene TRBJ2-7; D gene ambiguous. The CDR3 extends over 14 amino acids. The germline gives CDR1 SNHLY, CDR2 FYNNEI.

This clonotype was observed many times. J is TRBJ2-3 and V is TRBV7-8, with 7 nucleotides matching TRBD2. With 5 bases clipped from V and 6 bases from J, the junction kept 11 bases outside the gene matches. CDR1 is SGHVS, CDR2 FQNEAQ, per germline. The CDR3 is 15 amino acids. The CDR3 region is CASSPGAGMGDTQYF. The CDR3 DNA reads TGTGCCAGCAGCCCGGGAGCGGGAATGGGGGATACGCAGTATTTT.

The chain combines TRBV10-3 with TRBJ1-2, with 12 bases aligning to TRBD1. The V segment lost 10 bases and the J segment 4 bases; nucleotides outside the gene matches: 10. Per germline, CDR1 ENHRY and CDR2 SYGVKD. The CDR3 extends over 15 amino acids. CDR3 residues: CATFPGQGAGYGYTF. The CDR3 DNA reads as TGTGCCACCTTCCCGGGACAGGGGGCTGGCTATGGCTACACCTTC.